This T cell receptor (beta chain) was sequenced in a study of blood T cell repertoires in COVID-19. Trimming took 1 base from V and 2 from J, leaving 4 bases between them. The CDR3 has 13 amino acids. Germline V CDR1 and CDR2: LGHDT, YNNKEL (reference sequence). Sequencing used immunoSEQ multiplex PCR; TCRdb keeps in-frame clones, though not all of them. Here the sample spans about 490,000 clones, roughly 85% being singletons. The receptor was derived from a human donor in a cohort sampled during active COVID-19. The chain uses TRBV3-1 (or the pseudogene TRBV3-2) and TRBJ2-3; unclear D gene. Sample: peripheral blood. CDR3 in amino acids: CASSQGLTDTQYF. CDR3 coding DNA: TGTGCCAGCAGCCAAGGGCTCACAGATACGCAGTATTTT.